This TCR beta chain was sequenced during a study of T cell changes during pregnancy in multiple sclerosis. The germline V and J ends were trimmed by 4 bases and 1 base, with 11 bases remaining between them. The CDR3 extends over 14 amino acids. Germline values: CDR1 SGHDN, CDR2 FVKESK. Method: immunoSEQ multiplex PCR; TCRdb's copy keeps in-frame clones and lacks some. Of about 40,000 clones listed, around 94% are singletons. The source of this sequence is a female donor with multiple sclerosis, enrolled in a pregnancy study. This sample comprised CD4+ T cells from peripheral blood mononuclear cells, obtained before pregnancy. The chain is built from TRBV14 and TRBJ2-7; D is undetermined. The CDR3 here is CASSPHSGSYEQYF. CDR3 in DNA: TGTGCCAGCAGCCCTCACTCCGGGTCCTACGAGCAGTACTTC.